This record looks at one T cell receptor (beta chain) sequence and its context. Each donor had at least one pre-ART and at least two post-ART PBMC samples. Survey-level resolution applied to immunoSEQ assay v3.0. The repertoire was sequenced with immunoSEQ multiplex PCR; TCRdb's copy has only in-frame clones and lacks some. The sample records roughly 19,000 clones, roughly 80% being singletons. This sample stems from a study of long-term antiretroviral therapy in people with HIV. This CDR3 has 12 amino acids. V dropped 8 bases and J dropped 11 bases, with 18 bases sitting between them. The V gene's germline CDR1 is SGHAT and CDR2 FQNNGV.

The chain combines TRBV11-2 with TRBJ1-1; possible D gene TRBD1, 6 bases. This clonotype originated in a woman between 18 and 29 years old with HIV. The material was unsorted PBMCs, obtained 0.6 years after starting antiretroviral therapy. CDR3 residues: CASQQALGGAFF. The DNA of the CDR3 is TGTGCCAGCCAACAGGCGCTAGGGGGTGCTTTCTTT.